A single sample gave rise to the 5 T cell receptor beta chains below, sequenced in a study of blood T cells in healthy people across ages. Then a second PCR, running roughly 7 to 11 cycles, was carried out with a sample-barcoded 5' primer and a J-beta primer mix. TCRdb fed the 5' RACE reads into MiXCR, producing one record per CDR3 protein. Of about 1.4 million distinct CDR3 sequences listed, roughly 60% are singletons. Sequencing was done on a sample of blood. The receptors originated from a man younger than 35 in good health.

The rearrangement joins TRBV6-5 to TRBJ1-2, with TRBD1 identical over 7 bases. The V and J ends lost 2 bases and 4 bases, in that order; junction bases with no gene match: 10. The CDR3 has 16 residues. The V gene's germline CDR1 is MNHEY and CDR2 SVGAGI. CDR3 nucleotides: TGTGCCAGCAGTTACGAGGGGGCACAGGGTTCCTATGGCTACACCTTC. Residues: CASSYEGAQGSYGYTF.

The CDR3 spells CASTSYGANVLTF. The CDR3 DNA reads TGTGCCAGCACCTCTTATGGGGCCAACGTCCTGACTTTC. The V gene is TRBV28, the J gene TRBJ2-6; D is unclear. V was shortened by 7 bases and J by 3 bases, with 7 bases between the two germline ends. Germline V gives CDR1 MDHEN, CDR2 SYDVKM. This CDR3 has 13 amino acids.

This clonotype was seen only a few times. The rearrangement joins TRBV4-2 to TRBJ2-3; 7 nucleotides align to TRBD1. Germline V CDR1 and CDR2: LGHNA, YNFKEQ. CDR3 length equals 16 residues. J was trimmed by 9 bases and V by 0 bases; bases with no gene match: 12. CDR3 loop: CASSQDVRQGGYTQYF. The DNA for the CDR3 is TGTGCCAGCAGCCAAGATGTAAGACAGGGCGGATACACGCAGTATTTT.

The chain is built from TRBV29-1 and TRBJ2-1; the D is unclear. The CDR3 consists of 11 residues. CDR1 is SQVTM and CDR2 is ANQGSEA in the germline V gene. V was pared by 4 bases and J by 6 bases, with 7 bases between. DNA of the CDR3: TGCAGCGTTGGGGGTAGCAATGAGCAGTTCTTC. Amino acids: CSVGGSNEQFF.

This clonotype was observed once. The rearrangement links TRBV9 to TRBJ1-1, with D perhaps TRBD1 (5 bases). Trimming left V 3 bases short and J 1 base short, with 10 bases between. The length of the CDR3 is 14 residues. The V gene's germline CDR1 is SGDLS and CDR2 YYNGEE. The CDR3 loop is CASSAGHANTEAFF. CDR3 DNA sequence: TGTGCCAGCAGCGCAGGACACGCGAACACTGAAGCTTTCTTT. Using reference TRBV9 and TRBJ1-1 for the parts outside the CDR3, the full variable domain is DSGVTQTPKHLITATGQRVTLRCSPRSGDLSVYWYQQSLDQGLQFLIQYYNGEERAKGNILERFSAQQFPDLHSELNLSSLELGDSALYFCASSAGHANTEAFFGQGTRLTVV.